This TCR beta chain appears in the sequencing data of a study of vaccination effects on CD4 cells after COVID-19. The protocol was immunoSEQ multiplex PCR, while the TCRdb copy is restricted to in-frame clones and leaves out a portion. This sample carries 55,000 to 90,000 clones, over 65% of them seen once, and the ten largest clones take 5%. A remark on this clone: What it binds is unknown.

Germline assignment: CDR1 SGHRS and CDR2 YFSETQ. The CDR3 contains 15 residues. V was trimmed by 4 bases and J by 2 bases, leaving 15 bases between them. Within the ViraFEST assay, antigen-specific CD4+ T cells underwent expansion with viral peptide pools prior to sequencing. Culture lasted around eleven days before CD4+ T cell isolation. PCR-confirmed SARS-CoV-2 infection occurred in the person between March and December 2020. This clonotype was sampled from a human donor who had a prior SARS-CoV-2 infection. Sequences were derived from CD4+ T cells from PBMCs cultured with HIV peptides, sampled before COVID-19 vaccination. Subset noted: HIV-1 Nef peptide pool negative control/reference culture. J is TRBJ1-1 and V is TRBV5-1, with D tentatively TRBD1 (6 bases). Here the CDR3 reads CASSHNTGLNTEAFF. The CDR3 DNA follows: TGCGCCAGCAGCCATAACACAGGGCTCAACACTGAAGCTTTCTTT.